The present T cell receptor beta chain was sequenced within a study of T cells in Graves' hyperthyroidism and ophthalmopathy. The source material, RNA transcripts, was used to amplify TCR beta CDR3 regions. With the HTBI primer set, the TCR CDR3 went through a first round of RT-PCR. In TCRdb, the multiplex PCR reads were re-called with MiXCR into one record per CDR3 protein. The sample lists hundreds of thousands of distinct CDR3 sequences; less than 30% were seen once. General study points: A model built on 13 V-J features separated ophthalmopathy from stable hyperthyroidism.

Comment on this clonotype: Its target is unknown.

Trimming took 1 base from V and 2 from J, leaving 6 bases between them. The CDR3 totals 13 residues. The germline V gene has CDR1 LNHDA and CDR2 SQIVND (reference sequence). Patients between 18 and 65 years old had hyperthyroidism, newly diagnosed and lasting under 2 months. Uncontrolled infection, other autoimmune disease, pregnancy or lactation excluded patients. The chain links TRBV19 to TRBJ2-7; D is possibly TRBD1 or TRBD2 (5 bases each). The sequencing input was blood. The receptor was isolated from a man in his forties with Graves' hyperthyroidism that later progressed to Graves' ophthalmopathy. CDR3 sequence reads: CASSIAGPYEQYF. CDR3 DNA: TGTGCCAGTAGTATAGCGGGGCCCTACGAGCAGTACTTC.